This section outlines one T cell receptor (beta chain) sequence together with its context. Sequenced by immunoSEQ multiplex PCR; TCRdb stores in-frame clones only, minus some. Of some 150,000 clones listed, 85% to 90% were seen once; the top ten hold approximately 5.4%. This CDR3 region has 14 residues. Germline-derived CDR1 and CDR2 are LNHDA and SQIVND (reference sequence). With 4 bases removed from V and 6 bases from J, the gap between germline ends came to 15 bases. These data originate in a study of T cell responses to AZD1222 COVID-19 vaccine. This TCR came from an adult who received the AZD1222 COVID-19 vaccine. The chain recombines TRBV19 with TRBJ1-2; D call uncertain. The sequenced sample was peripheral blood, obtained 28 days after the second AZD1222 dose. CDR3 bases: TGTGCCAGTAGTAATCACGGGCCCCTGGATGGCTACACCTTC. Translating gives CASSNHGPLDGYTF.